This is a list of T cell receptor beta chains from one sample in a study of blood T cell repertoires in COVID-19. The repertoire was sequenced with immunoSEQ multiplex PCR; TCRdb's copy has only in-frame clones and lacks some. The sample includes 200,000 to 250,000 clones, about 84% seen only once; the top ten take around 1.8%. What was sequenced was PBMCs or T cells enriched from blood (not recorded which). The origin of the receptors is a man aged 60 to 75 who had recovered from COVID-19. CDR3s include the opening cysteine and the closing phenylalanine or tryptophan.

>TRBJ1-6|TRBV7-9
CASSLYPGQGFSPLHF
>TRBJ2-3|TRBV4-1
CASSQEDGTDTQYF
>TRBJ1-6|TRBV4-3
CASSGGTVGNSPLHF
>TRBJ1-1|TRBV7-9
CASRLQDYTEAFF
>TRBJ1-5|TRBV9
CASSAGGSNQPQHF
>TRBJ1-2|TRBV7-8
CASSWAGGTYGYTF
>TRBJ2-5|TRBV7-9
CASSLSGQGSQETQYF
>TRBJ1-6|TRBV4-2
CASSPELGRPYNSPLHF
>TRBJ1-1|TRBV18
CASSPQTDNTEAFF
>TRBJ2-1|TRBV10-3
CAIRDRGLDNEQFF
>TRBJ1-5|TRBV19
CASSIGQGRQPQHF
>TRBJ2-2|TRBV6-4
CASSESGGPTGELFF
>TRBJ2-2|TRBV7-7
CASSPSSGGASVGELFF
>TRBJ2-5|TRBV4-2
CASSEPGLGGAETQYF
>TRBJ1-5|TRBV27
CASASSTGDQPQHF
>TRBJ1-1|TRBV18
CASSPPGGTEAFF
>TRBJ2-3|TRBV24-1
CATADRVGTDTQYF
>TRBJ2-5|TRBV7-2
CASSFYTQQETQYF
>TRBJ1-3|TRBV13
CASSPDRGSGNTIYF
>TRBJ2-1|TRBV5-8
CASSLLTGIYNEQFF
>TRBJ2-5|TRBV18
CASSPMGASYQETQYF
>TRBJ2-7|TRBV6-5
CASSDGGWYEQYF
>TRBJ1-1|TRBV2
CASSRENTEAFF
>TRBJ1-1|TRBV7-9
CASSKKVGGNTEAFF
>TRBJ2-3|TRBV11-2
CASSLGLFSSTDTQYF
>TRBJ2-1|TRBV4-2
CASSQDRALAGGYNEQFF
>TRBJ2-7|TRBV2
CAGRTGINSEQYF
>TRBJ2-3|TRBV27
CASSFTGTGLLYGTDTQYF
>TRBJ2-7|TRBV11-2
CAGGQDTYEQYF
>TRBJ1-3|TRBV18
CASSPAGLSGNTIYF
>TRBJ2-1|TRBV10-2
CASRQLGLGGNEQFF
>TRBJ1-5|TRBV13
CASSLGAQPQHF
>TRBJ1-1|TRBV2
CASSQNTEAFF
>TRBJ1-1|TRBV5-8
CASNSWTEAFF
>TRBJ1-2|TRBV6-2/TRBV6-3
CASSRRDRADYGYTF
>TRBJ2-7|TRBV3-1/TRBV3-2
CASSQVAYEQYF
>TRBJ2-2|TRBV18
CASSPPTGATGELFF
>TRBJ2-4|TRBV3-1/TRBV3-2
CASSPTRVSGGGENIQYF
>TRBJ2-3|TRBV4-2
CASSQDGSGSTDTQYF
>TRBJ1-1|TRBV5-5
CASSLSGLGNTEAFF
>TRBJ1-5|TRBV29-1
CSIGGGPDQPQHF
>TRBJ1-4|TRBV3-1/TRBV3-2
CASSHPREGQGEKLFF
>TRBJ1-2|TRBV4-3
CASSQGGQGTNYGYTF
>TRBJ1-5|TRBV7-8
CASSPRSRADQPQHF
>TRBJ2-2|TRBV18
CASSPYGQHTGELFF
>TRBJ1-4|TRBV7-9
CASSSDRVGEKLFF
>TRBJ2-3|TRBV12-5
CASGSNYPIPSTDTQYF
>TRBJ2-3|TRBV9
CASSERQGSPADTQYF
>TRBJ1-5|TRBV11-1
CASSLGTGNQPQHF
>TRBJ2-4|TRBV9
CASSPRQGRENIQYF
>TRBJ2-5|TRBV29-1
CSVEWGQGLETQYF
>TRBJ1-4|TRBV19
CASSNRGTSVVEKLFF
>TRBJ2-3|TRBV5-1
CASSLRTPSTDTQYF
>TRBJ2-7|TRBV19
CATAFRGEGQPYEQYF
>TRBJ1-1|TRBV7-2
CASSFDRVTEAFF
>TRBJ2-1|TRBV3-1/TRBV3-2
CASSLVSGGSYNEQFF
>TRBJ1-2|TRBV9
CASSVESLFYGYTF
>TRBJ2-7|TRBV5-1
CASSPTGTGEQYF
>TRBJ2-7|TRBV28
CASTDSSYEQYF